Listed below are T cell receptor beta chains from one sample, sequenced in a study of cytomegalovirus exposure and HLA in healthy donors. The table came from immunoSEQ multiplex PCR; TCRdb's copy has only in-frame clones and leaves some out. In the table there are 90,000 or so clones, 96% of which are singletons. Source material: PBMCs. The receptors come from a man younger than 30 in good health and CMV-seronegative. Each CDR3 is given without its conserved first and last residue. Fields, in order: CDR3 protein, V gene, CDR3 length.

CDR3: ASRPSGQAAYEQY; V: TRBV5-1; length: 13
CDR3: AWTSGSNQPQH; V: TRBV30; length: 11
CDR3: ASSFGRQGVFYNEQF; V: TRBV5-1; length: 15
CDR3: ASVGATLNTEAF; V: TRBV4-1; length: 12
CDR3: ASSPRGGEQY; V: TRBV6-1; length: 10
CDR3: AWSQIATNEKLF; V: TRBV30; length: 12
CDR3: SVQVAGELF; V: TRBV29-1; length: 9
CDR3: ASSGAGGFGSEQF; V: TRBV9; length: 13
CDR3: ASSFGGPRQGHTGELF; V: TRBV27; length: 16
CDR3: ASSLAGASNTEAF; V: TRBV7-2; length: 13
CDR3: ASSQDEGATDTQY; V: TRBV4-1; length: 13
CDR3: ASSATSGRRRISTDTQY; V: TRBV7-9; length: 17
CDR3: ASSPYRGHEQY; V: TRBV28; length: 11
CDR3: ASSSLRESDEQF; V: TRBV28; length: 12
CDR3: ASSDPRNQGPNQPQH; V: TRBV2; length: 15
CDR3: ASSLYPIDRGLSQPQH; V: TRBV27; length: 16
CDR3: ASSGGVLAEQETQY; V: TRBV13; length: 14
CDR3: ATSRDPRGDTEAF; V: TRBV15; length: 13
CDR3: ASSVRTSGNYEQY; V: TRBV25-1; length: 13
CDR3: AWSRQGFFSTNEKLF; V: TRBV30; length: 15
CDR3: ASEAGETYNEQF; V: TRBV5-1; length: 12
CDR3: ASSPPNKGGGAKAF; V: TRBV18; length: 14
CDR3: ASSQVDGSNTEAF; V: TRBV4-1; length: 13
CDR3: ATKTGLRGSAYNEQF; V: TRBV28; length: 15
CDR3: ASKGGDTEAF; V: TRBV13; length: 10
CDR3: ATSRVERSGNEQF; V: TRBV15; length: 13
CDR3: ASSHVRGSNNEQF; V: TRBV5-5; length: 13
CDR3: ASRQGNSGEKLF; V: TRBV6-1; length: 12